This entry lists 9 T cell receptor beta chains sequenced from one sample in a study of patients and donors after allogeneic stem cell transplantation (TCRdb year 2020). Library generation was performed with RT-PCR. Sequencing was performed on a NextSeq 550. TCRdb reran the public reads through fastp at Q25 and MiXCR, keeping productive beta chains. All rows with the same CDR3 protein become a single entry with the most common DNA and genes. The sample has about 96,000 distinct CDR3 sequences on record, around 48% of them singletons. In total, the top ten clones hold about 64% of the sample. Source material: blood, either unsorted or a sorted T cell fraction (not recorded which). The receptors originated from a human donor who was either an allogeneic HSCT recipient or a stem cell or donor lymphocyte infusion donor (not recorded which). It is not recorded whose cells these are; they may come from a transplant donor.

The rearrangement links TRBV27 to TRBJ1-1; 8 bases line up with TRBD1. Germline-derived CDR1 and CDR2 are MNHEY and SMNVEV (reference sequence). CDR3 length: 15 amino acids. The trim removed 6 bases at V and 1 base at J, leaving 7 bases unmatched. As DNA, the CDR3 is TGTGCCAGCAGAGCCCAGGGGGCAAAGAACACTGAAGCTTTCTTT. It is translated as CASRAQGAKNTEAFF.

This clonotype was observed a handful of times. J is TRBJ1-1 and V is TRBV13; a possible D gene is TRBD1 (6 bases). The CDR3 spans 16 residues. V lost 1 base, J lost 4 bases, and 16 bases lay in between. CDR1 and CDR2 (germline): PRHDT, FYEKMQ (reference sequence). CDR3 DNA sequence: TGTGCCAGCAGCTTAGCGGTCGCGGGGGCGCTCACTGAAGCTTTCTTT. As protein: CASSLAVAGALTEAFF.

In its sample, this clonotype was seen a few times. The chain is built from TRBV28 and TRBJ1-2; D may be TRBD1 (5 bases). V shed 8 bases and J shed 2 bases, with 9 bases lying between them. CDR1 is MDHEN, CDR2 SYDVKM, per germline. The CDR3 runs to 12 residues. CDR3 loop: CASWGVNYGYTF. As DNA, the CDR3 is TGTGCCAGCTGGGGGGTGAACTATGGCTACACCTTC.

The chain carries TRBV10-3 and TRBJ1-2, with 8 bases matching TRBD1. J gave up 7 bases and V 10 bases, and 14 bases lay outside the gene matches. In germline, CDR1 is ENHRY, CDR2 SYGVKD. This CDR3 has 14 residues. The CDR3 is CATTPDRDRSGYTF. The DNA for the CDR3 is TGTGCCACTACCCCGGACAGGGATAGGAGTGGCTACACCTTC.

Regarding this clonotype: A read error may account for a junction end that differs from germline. This chain links TRBV9 with TRBJ1-4, with 7 nucleotides matching TRBD1. This CDR3 comprises 16 residues. Looked up from germline, CDR1 is SGDLS and CDR2 is YYNGEE. CDR3: CASSARQGMAGEKLVF. The CDR3 DNA reads as TGTGCCAGCAGCGCCCGACAGGGAATGGCAGGAGAAAAACTGGTTTTT. Drawing the rest from reference TRBV9 and TRBJ1-4, the complete variable domain is DSGVTQTPKHLITATGQRVTLRCSPRSGDLSVYWYQQSLDQGLQFLIQYYNGEERAKGNILERFSAQQFPDLHSELNLSSLELGDSALYFCASSARQGMAGEKLVFGSGTQLSVL.

V gene TRBV4-1 combines with J gene TRBJ1-2; D unresolved. V was cut by 0 bases and J by 4 bases, with 12 bases left in between. The CDR3 length is 15 residues. The germline V gene encodes CDR1 MGHRA and CDR2 YSYEKL. The CDR3, as DNA: TGCGCCAGCAGCCAAGATGTACGGCTCGGCTATGGCTACACCTTC. Protein sequence: CASSQDVRLGYGYTF.

The chain recombines TRBV29-1 with TRBJ2-3; a weak D match, TRBD1 (5 bases). Germline V gives CDR1 SQVTM, CDR2 ANQGSEA. Trimming removed 6 bases at V and 4 bases at J, with 26 bases between. The CDR3 totals 17 residues. The CDR3 nucleotides are TGCAGCGTCCTGAGTTGGGGCATCAGGTTTCGGTCAGATACGCAGTATTTT. Protein: CSVLSWGIRFRSDTQYF.

The chain links TRBV9 to TRBJ1-2; D might be TRBD1 (5 bases). Trimming took off 1 base at V and 3 bases at J, with 13 bases between the two ends. Germline values: CDR1 SGDLS, CDR2 YYNGEE. The CDR3 is 15 residues long. CDR3 sequence: CASSVRVGTDYGYTF. DNA of the CDR3: TGTGCCAGCAGCGTACGGGTAGGGACCGACTATGGCTACACCTTC.

The rearrangement joins TRBV28 to TRBJ1-5; D gene uncertain. Germline CDR1 is MDHEN and CDR2 is SYDVKM. V lost 5 bases to trimming and J lost 4 bases, with 12 bases between them. CDR3 size: 14 residues. The chain's CDR3 is CASSVPQENQPQHF. The CDR3 region has the DNA TGTGCCAGCAGTGTACCGCAGGAAAATCAGCCCCAGCATTTT.